These T cell receptor beta chains were read from a single sample in a study of CD8+ T cells in alopecia areata. Data came from immunoSEQ multiplex PCR; TCRdb stores just in-frame clones and leaves some out. Of 150,000 or so clones in the sample, around 47% are singletons; the top ten hold roughly 7.5%. The sequencing input was CD4+ T cells sorted from blood. The receptors stem from a human donor with alopecia areata. The CDR3 runs from the conserved cysteine through the conserved F or W. The order of the fields is V gene, D gene, clone size, J gene, CDR3 protein, CDR3 DNA. A D gene is named only where the DNA matches it firmly. A clone size is listed for some rows: how often the clone was seen (once, few, many), or a class if it is expanded.

TRBV15	.	.	TRBJ1-3	CAIRSGNTIYF	TGTGCCATCAGGAGTGGAAACACCATATATTTT
TRBV29-1	TRBD2	.	TRBJ2-7	CSAQGTSFSYEQYF	TGCAGCGCCCAGGGGACTAGCTTTTCCTACGAGCAGTACTTC
TRBV29-1	.	few	TRBJ1-2	CSVSYRDNYGYTF	TGCAGCGTGTCGTACCGGGACAATTATGGCTACACCTTC
TRBV7-9	.	.	TRBJ1-5	CASSSTGNSNQPQHF	TGTGCCAGCAGTTCTACGGGGAATAGCAATCAGCCCCAGCATTTT
TRBV27	.	.	TRBJ2-1	CASSSTRADNEQFF	TGTGCCAGCAGTTCTACTCGGGCAGACAATGAGCAGTTCTTC
TRBV29-1	.	.	TRBJ2-1	CSVNRNNEQFF	TGCAGCGTTAACAGAAACAATGAGCAGTTCTTC
TRBV30	.	.	TRBJ1-2	CAWSPEDNYGYTF	TGTGCCTGGAGTCCAGAGGATAACTATGGCTACACCTTC
TRBV21-1	.	.	TRBJ2-1	CASSKKTSGNPNEQFF	TGTGCCAGCAGCAAAAAGACTAGCGGGAATCCCAATGAGCAGTTCTTC
TRBV6-6	TRBD2	.	TRBJ2-1	CASRRTSLVNEQFF	TGTGCCAGCAGGAGGACTAGTTTGGTCAATGAGCAGTTCTTC
TRBV29-1	TRBD2	few	TRBJ2-1	CSVEGGLGGSYNEQFF	TGCAGCGTTGAAGGGGGCTTGGGCGGGAGTTACAATGAGCAGTTCTTC
TRBV4-1	.	.	TRBJ2-3	CASSQNTDTQYF	TGCGCCAGCAGCCAAAACACAGATACGCAGTATTTT
TRBV20-1	.	.	TRBJ1-2	CSAPQGLDYTF	TGCAGTGCTCCACAGGGTTTGGATTACACCTTC
TRBV29-1	.	.	TRBJ2-2	CSVGEWAGELFF	TGCAGCGTTGGCGAGTGGGCCGGGGAGCTGTTTTTT
TRBV2	.	few	TRBJ2-3	CATADTDTQYF	TGTGCCACAGCTGACACAGATACGCAGTATTTT